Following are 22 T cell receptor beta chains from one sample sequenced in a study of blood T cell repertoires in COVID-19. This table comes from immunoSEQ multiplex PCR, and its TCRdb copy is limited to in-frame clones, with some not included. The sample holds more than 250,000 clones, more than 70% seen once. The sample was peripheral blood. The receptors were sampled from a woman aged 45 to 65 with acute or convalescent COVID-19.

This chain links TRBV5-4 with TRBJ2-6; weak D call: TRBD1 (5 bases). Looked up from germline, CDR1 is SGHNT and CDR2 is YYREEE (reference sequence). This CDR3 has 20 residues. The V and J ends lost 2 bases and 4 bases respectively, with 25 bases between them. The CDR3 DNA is TGTGCCAGCAGCTTAAAAAGGATATACTCGACAGTTACCGGGGCCAACGTCCTGACTTTC. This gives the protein CASSLKRIYSTVTGANVLTF. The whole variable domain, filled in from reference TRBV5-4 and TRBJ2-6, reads ETGVTQSPTHLIKTRGQQVTLRCSSQSGHNTVSWYQQALGQGPQFIFQYYREEENGRGNFPPRFSGLQFPNYSSELNVNALELDDSALYLCASSLKRIYSTVTGANVLTFGAGSRLTVL.

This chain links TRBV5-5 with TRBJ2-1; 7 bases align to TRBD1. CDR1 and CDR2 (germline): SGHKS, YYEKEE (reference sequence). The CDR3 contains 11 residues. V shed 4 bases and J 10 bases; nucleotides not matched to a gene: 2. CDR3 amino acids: CASSPGQEQFF. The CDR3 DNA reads TGTGCCAGCAGCCCGGGACAGGAGCAGTTCTTC. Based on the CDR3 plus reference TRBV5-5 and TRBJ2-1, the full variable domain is DAGVTQSPTHLIKTRGQQVTLRCSPISGHKSVSWYQQVLGQGPQFIFQYYEKEERGRGNFPDRFSARQFPNYSSELNVNALLLGDSALYLCASSPGQEQFFGPGTRLTVL.

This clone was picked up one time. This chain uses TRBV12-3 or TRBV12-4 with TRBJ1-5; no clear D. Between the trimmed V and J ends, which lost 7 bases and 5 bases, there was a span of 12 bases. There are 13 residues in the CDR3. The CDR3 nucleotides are TGTGCCAGCACCGAAGGAGGGTATCAGCCCCAGCATTTT. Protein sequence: CASTEGGYQPQHF.

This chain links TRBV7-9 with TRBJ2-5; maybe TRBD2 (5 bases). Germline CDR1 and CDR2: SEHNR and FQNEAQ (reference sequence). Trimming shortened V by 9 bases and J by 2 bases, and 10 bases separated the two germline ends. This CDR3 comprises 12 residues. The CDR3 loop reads CASKPGQETQYF. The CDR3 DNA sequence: TGTGCCAGTAAGCCGGGACAAGAGACCCAGTACTTC.

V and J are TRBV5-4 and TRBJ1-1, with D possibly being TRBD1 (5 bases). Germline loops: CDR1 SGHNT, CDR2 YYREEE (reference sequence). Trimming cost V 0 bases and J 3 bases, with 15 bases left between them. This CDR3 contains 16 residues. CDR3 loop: CASSLAGEGRDTEAFF. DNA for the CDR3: TGTGCCAGCAGCTTGGCGGGGGAGGGGCGGGACACTGAAGCTTTCTTT.

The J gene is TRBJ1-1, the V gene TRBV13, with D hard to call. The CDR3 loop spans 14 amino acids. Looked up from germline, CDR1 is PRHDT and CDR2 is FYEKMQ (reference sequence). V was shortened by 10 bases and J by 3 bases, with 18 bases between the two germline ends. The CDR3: CATEEGRGDTEAFF. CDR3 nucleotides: TGTGCCACGGAGGAAGGTCGGGGTGACACTGAAGCTTTCTTT.

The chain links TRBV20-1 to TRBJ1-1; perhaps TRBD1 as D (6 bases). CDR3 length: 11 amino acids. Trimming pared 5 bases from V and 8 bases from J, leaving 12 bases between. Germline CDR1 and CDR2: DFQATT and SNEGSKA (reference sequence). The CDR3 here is CSALRTEEAFF. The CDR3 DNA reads TGCAGTGCTCTTCGGACAGAAGAAGCTTTCTTT.

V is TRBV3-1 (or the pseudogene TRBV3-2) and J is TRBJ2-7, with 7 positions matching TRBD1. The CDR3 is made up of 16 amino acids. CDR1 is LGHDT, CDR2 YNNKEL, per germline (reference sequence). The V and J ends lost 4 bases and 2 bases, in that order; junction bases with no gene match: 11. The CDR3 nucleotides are TGTGCCAGCAGCCGTACTCAAAGGACAGGAACCTACGAGCAGTACTTC. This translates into CASSRTQRTGTYEQYF.

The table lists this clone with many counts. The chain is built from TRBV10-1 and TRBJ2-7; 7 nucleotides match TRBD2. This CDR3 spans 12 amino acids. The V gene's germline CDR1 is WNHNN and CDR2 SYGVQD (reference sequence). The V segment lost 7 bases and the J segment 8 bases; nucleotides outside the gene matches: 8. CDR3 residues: CASMRGLKKQYV. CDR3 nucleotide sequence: TGCGCCAGCATGCGGGGACTAAAGAAGCAGTACGTC.

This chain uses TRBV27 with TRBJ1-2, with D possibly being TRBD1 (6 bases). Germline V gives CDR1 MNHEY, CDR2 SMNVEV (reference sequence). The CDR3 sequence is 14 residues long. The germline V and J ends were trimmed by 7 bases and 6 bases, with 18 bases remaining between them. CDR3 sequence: CASTSLGAGDGYTF. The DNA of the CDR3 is TGTGCCAGCACCTCCTTAGGGGCAGGGGATGGCTACACCTTC.

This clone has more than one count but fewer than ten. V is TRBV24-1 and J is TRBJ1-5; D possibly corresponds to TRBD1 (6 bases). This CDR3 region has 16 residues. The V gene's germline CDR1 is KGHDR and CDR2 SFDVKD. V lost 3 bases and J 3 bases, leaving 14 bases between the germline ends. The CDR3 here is CATSDHRKGDNQPQHF. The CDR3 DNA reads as TGTGCCACCAGTGATCACAGGAAGGGGGACAATCAGCCCCAGCATTTT.

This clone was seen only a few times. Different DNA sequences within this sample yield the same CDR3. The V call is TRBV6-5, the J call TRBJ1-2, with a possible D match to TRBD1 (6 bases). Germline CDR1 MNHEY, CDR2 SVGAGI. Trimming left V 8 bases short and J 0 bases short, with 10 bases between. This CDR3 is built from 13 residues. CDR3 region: CASRDTPNYGYTF. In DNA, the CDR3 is TGTGCCAGCCGGGACACCCCTAACTATGGCTACACCTTC.

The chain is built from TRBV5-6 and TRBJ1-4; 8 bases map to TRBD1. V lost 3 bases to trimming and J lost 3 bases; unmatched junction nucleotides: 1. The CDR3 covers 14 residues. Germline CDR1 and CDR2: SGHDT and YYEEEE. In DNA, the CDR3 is TGTGCCAGCAGCTCGACAGGGGCTAATGAAAAACTGTTTTTT. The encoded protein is CASSSTGANEKLFF. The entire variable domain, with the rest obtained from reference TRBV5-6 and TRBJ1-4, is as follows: DAGVTQSPTHLIKTRGQQVTLRCSPKSGHDTVSWYQQALGQGPQFIFQYYEEEERQRGNFPDRFSGHQFPNYSSELNVNALLLGDSALYLCASSSTGANEKLFFGSGTQLSVL.

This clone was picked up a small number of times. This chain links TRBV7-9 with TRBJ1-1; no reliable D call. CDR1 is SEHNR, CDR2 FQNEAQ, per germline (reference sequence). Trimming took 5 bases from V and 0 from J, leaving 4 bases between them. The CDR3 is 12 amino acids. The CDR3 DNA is TGTGCCAGCAGCCTGTTGAACACTGAAGCTTTCTTT. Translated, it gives CASSLLNTEAFF.

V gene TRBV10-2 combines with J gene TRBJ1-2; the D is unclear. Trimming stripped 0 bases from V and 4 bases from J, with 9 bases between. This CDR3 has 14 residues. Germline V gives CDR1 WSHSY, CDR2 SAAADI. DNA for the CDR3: TGCGCCAGCAGTGAGTCCCCGGGAGGCTATGGCTACACCTTC. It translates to CASSESPGGYGYTF.

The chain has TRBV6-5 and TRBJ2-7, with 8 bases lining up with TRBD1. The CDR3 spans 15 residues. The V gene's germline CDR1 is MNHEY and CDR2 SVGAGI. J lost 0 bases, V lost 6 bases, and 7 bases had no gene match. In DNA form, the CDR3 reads TGTGCCAGCAGCATTAGGACAGGGAGCTCCTACGAGCAGTACTTC. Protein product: CASSIRTGSSYEQYF.

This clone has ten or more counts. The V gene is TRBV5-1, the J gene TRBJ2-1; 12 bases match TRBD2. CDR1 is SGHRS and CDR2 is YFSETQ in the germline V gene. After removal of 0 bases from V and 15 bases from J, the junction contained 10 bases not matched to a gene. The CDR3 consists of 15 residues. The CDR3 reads CASSLASLAGGRWFF. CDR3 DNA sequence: TGCGCCAGCAGCTTGGCCAGCCTAGCGGGGGGGCGATGGTTCTTC.

The CDR3 nucleotides read TGTGCCATCAGTGATTTTCTGACAGGGCACACCTTC. It specifies CAISDFLTGHTF. This chain connects TRBV10-3 to TRBJ1-2, with 7 bases identical to TRBD1. Per germline, CDR1 ENHRY and CDR2 SYGVKD. V lost 3 bases to trimming and J lost 12 bases; unmatched junction nucleotides: 7. This CDR3 has 12 residues.

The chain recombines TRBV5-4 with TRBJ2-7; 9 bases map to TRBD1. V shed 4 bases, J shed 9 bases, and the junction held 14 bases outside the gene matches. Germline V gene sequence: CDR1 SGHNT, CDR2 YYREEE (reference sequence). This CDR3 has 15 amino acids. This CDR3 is CASSLTPGQGVSQYF. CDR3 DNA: TGTGCCAGCAGCCTCACACCGGGACAGGGCGTCTCGCAGTACTTC.

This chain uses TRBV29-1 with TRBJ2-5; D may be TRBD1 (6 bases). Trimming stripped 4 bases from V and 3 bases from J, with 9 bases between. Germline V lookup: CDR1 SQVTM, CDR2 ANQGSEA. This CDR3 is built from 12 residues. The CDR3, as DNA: TGCAGCGTTGGACAGGTAAAAGAGACCCAGTACTTC. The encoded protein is CSVGQVKETQYF. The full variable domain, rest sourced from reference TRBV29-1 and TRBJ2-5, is SAVISQKPSRDICQRGTSLTIQCQVDSQVTMMFWYRQQPGQSLTLIATANQGSEATYESGFVIDKFPISRPNLTFSTLTVSNMSPEDSSIYLCSVGQVKETQYFGPGTRLLVL.

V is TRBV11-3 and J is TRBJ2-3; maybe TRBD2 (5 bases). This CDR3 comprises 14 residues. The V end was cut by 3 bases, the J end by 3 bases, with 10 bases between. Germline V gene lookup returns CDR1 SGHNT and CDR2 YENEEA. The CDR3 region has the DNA TGTGCCAGCAGCTTTTCGGGGATGACAGATACGCAGTATTTT. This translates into CASSFSGMTDTQYF.

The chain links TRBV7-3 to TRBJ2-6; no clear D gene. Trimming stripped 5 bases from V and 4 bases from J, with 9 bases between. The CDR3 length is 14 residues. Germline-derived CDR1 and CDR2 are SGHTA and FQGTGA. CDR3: CASSPTSGANVLTF. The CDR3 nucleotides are TGTGCCAGCAGCCCTACCTCCGGGGCCAACGTCCTGACTTTC.